This TCR beta chain is drawn from a study of blood T cell repertoires in COVID-19. Study details: Specimens from acute and convalescent COVID-19 originated in the United States, Italy and Spain.

Germline CDR1 reads LGHDT; CDR2 reads YNNKEL (reference sequence). Trimming took 4 bases from V and 6 from J, leaving 12 bases between them. This CDR3 region has 13 residues. The assay was immunoSEQ multiplex PCR, and TCRdb's table has in-frame clones only and misses some. Of 70,000 to 75,000 clones in the sample, roughly 85% were seen once. This rearrangement joins TRBV3-1 (or the pseudogene TRBV3-2) to TRBJ1-1; D is undetermined. Sequenced: peripheral blood. The clonotype originates from a woman aged 55-70 years with acute or convalescent COVID-19. The CDR3 here is CASSLGGDPEAFF. The CDR3 nucleotides are TGTGCCAGCAGCCTGGGAGGAGATCCTGAAGCTTTCTTT.